This T cell receptor beta chain was obtained from a study of blood T cell repertoires in COVID-19 (dated by TCRdb to 2018 to 2020). Background on the whole study: Samples covering the acute and convalescent phases of COVID-19 were provided by collaborators in the United States, Italy and Spain. The material from the prospective study consisted of cDNA or gDNA derived from T cells, B-cell-depleted T cells, or PBMCs. Subjects who had been exposed to COVID-19, were actively infected with it, or had recovered from it provided the deeply sampled blood TCRbeta repertoires that made up the dataset. The repertoires were released in a freely available public database meant as a resource for research on the immune response to SARS-CoV-2. The samples were drawn from two sources: the first 160 participants of the ongoing ImmuneRACE study, and fewer than 1,500 subjects contributed by 6 global collaborators. Nearly every sample came with metadata listing a de-identified subject ID, COVID-19 status, age in years and sex. HLA class I and class II types, where available, came from metadata supplied by the sample provider rather than from assay-based typing. Results the study describes overall, beyond this receptor: Clinical and demographic metadata were provided uncurated, with the amount varying by source and participant.

Each collaborating institution followed its own protocols to collect whole blood in K2EDTA tubes. For TCRbeta analysis, collaborator samples were shipped as frozen whole blood, as isolated PBMCs, or as DNA extracted from either sample type. The CDR3 runs 14 residues from the cysteine to the phenylalanine. CDR3 DNA is the only sequence kept; it has 42 bases, read in frame from the first base. CDR1 and CDR2 (MNHEY, SVGAGI) derive from the germline V gene. A distance of 11 bases separates the germline ends of V and J, which lose 7 bases and 2 bases respectively. As to this clone: This receptor's antigen is unknown. Per-base quality was not reported, and no clone a single base away is much larger than it.

TCRbeta CDR3 regions were amplified from genomic DNA using the immunoSEQ Assay, a bias-controlled multiplex PCR. In the original analysis: Nucleated cell counts per sample were estimated from amplification of reference gene primers within the assay. Sequence reads were collapsed and filtered to measure the absolute abundance of every unique TCRbeta CDR3 rearrangement. For each sample, productive Simpson clonality was calculated as the square root of Simpson's diversity index over productive rearrangements. The table was pulled from immuneACCESS by TCRdb, which kept in-frame rearrangements only. Such tables lose some clones; where checked, under half of the loss comes from unresolved V genes, and the rest has no known cause. V and J calls and clone size follow that table, whereas D and trimming were derived from the DNA. The sample table records about 300,000 clones; about four fifths of these occur just once. The top ten hold roughly 1.2% of the sample.

Sample: peripheral blood. The chain employs TRBV6-5 and TRBJ1-4; the D gene is perhaps TRBD1, from 5 matching bases. The clonotype comes from a woman aged 45-65 years with acute or convalescent COVID-19. For the CDR3, the sequence is CASTGRETNEKLFF. The DNA is as follows: TGTGCCAGCACAGGGAGGGAGACTAATGAAAAACTGTTTTTT.